The rows below give T cell receptor beta chains drawn from one sample of a study of OX40 agonist ivuxolimab in advanced cancers. Generated by immunoSEQ multiplex PCR, the TCRdb table keeps only in-frame clones and is missing some. The table lists 40,000 to 50,000 clones, roughly 90% of them singletons. This material consisted of CD4+ or CD8+ T cells sorted from blood, taken in a trial of the OX40 agonist ivuxolimab. These TCRs come from an adult with an advanced solid tumor such as melanoma, head and neck, liver or kidney cancer. CDR3s include the opening cysteine and the closing phenylalanine or tryptophan. Some rows have no size entry. The others give once, few or many, or a class for an expanded clone.

abundance	len	j_gene	v_gene	CDR3aa
NA	15	TRBJ2-3	TRBV7-9	CASSNRTGITDTQYF
NA	14	TRBJ1-1	TRBV6-1	CACRQQDMNTEAFF
NA	14	TRBJ1-1	TRBV27	CASSLGPGTTEAFF
NA	15	TRBJ2-7	TRBV28	CASSLRLAEPYEQYF
NA	17	TRBJ2-2	TRBV11-2	CASSSGPDRVETGELFF
NA	12	TRBJ2-1	TRBV7-6	CASSLVPNEQFF
NA	16	TRBJ2-1	TRBV9	CASNQGGGTAYNEQFF
NA	15	TRBJ2-7	TRBV5-8	CASSPEGAGAYEQYF
NA	17	TRBJ2-1	TRBV5-6	CASSFDLLAGGGNEQFF
NA	14	TRBJ2-7	TRBV27	CASSSTPSGGEQYF
NA	15	TRBJ1-3	TRBV7-2	CASSLEGESGNTIYF
once	15	TRBJ1-2	TRBV5-1	CASSSRTGGFYGYTF
NA	16	TRBJ2-4	TRBV7-3	CASSSYAIRTKNIQYF
NA	13	TRBJ2-1	TRBV7-9	CASIPSRDNEQFF
few	13	TRBJ2-7	TRBV10-3	CAITRGFSYEQYF
NA	15	TRBJ2-1	TRBV10-3	CAISELGGGYNEQFF
NA	13	TRBJ2-7	TRBV5-5	CASSLLMTYEQYF
NA	13	TRBJ1-1	TRBV7-7	CASSLGTNTEAFF
NA	13	TRBJ1-1	TRBV5-8	CASSLEGVTEAFF
NA	15	TRBJ2-4	TRBV7-8	CASSSWDIAKNIQYF
NA	15	TRBJ1-3	TRBV4-1	CASSQDRAWVRTIYF
NA	13	TRBJ1-6	TRBV7-7	CASSEGQNSPLHF
few	12	TRBJ1-1	TRBV29-1	CSVGQPNTEAFF
NA	14	TRBJ1-3	TRBV28	CASSLGLSGNTIYF
NA	16	TRBJ2-5	TRBV4-1	CASSQDFRPAGETQYF
NA	17	TRBJ1-2	TRBV19	CASANPGQGAHVYGYTF
once	15	TRBJ1-3	TRBV4-1	CASSQALQRGNTIYF
few	14	TRBJ1-2	TRBV9	CASSLLWTGNGYTF
NA	13	TRBJ2-7	TRBV10-3	CAISTTGIYEQYF
once	16	TRBJ2-3	TRBV7-9	CASSFHPSSPTDTQYF
few	15	TRBJ2-7	TRBV5-1	CASSLVSAIYYEQYF
NA	14	TRBJ2-7	TRBV7-2	CASSFPGTAGEQYF
NA	12	TRBJ1-2	TRBV29-1	CSVDTALGGYTF
NA	12	TRBJ2-1	TRBV27	CAIRQGGNEQFF
NA	15	TRBJ2-7	TRBV27	CASSSQGSLIYEQYF
NA	18	TRBJ2-7	TRBV2	CASSDSASGSPTTYEQYF
NA	15	TRBJ2-1	TRBV5-8	CASSPSGTERNEQFF
NA	14	TRBJ2-7	TRBV28	CASKEPGTGDEQYF
once	14	TRBJ2-5	TRBV6-4	CARQAGGIFGTQYF
once	15	TRBJ2-1	TRBV7-8	CASSFSGPIYNEQFF
NA	13	TRBJ2-1	TRBV2	CANTGTSGNEQFF
NA	16	TRBJ1-2	TRBV28	CASSLGGHGVNYGYTF
NA	17	TRBJ2-3	TRBV15	CATSPGTSGRAVDTQYF
NA	16	TRBJ2-2	TRBV7-9	CASSQTLGTGSGELFF
NA	17	TRBJ2-1	TRBV27	CASTLGRGSLRDNEQFF
NA	15	TRBJ2-7	TRBV27	CASSLHGGTVPEQYF
NA	14	TRBJ2-5	TRBV13	CASSLRQGLETQYF
NA	15	TRBJ1-1	TRBV10-1	CASSGYREAGTEAFF
NA	14	TRBJ2-7	TRBV5-8	CASSLEAPLYEQYF